The text below deals with one TCR beta chain. No antigen is known for it. No qualities accompany the bases; no much larger clone lies one base away. The data are from a study of T-cell reconstitution after alpha-beta-depleted transplantation in children (dated by TCRdb to the mid-2010s). At the level of the whole study: The study quantitatively tracked T-cell immune reconstitution after TCRalphabeta/CD19-depleted allogeneic hematopoietic cell transplantation in children using TCR repertoire profiling.

Preparation of the library involved PCR. The sequencing machine was an Illumina HiSeq 2500. Molecular barcoding was employed in the preparation of TCR libraries, with unique molecular identifiers being used to normalize TCRbeta repertoire quantification. TCRdb applied fastp at Q25 and MiXCR to the public reads, then kept only in-frame beta chains. For every CDR3 protein sequence, its rows merge into one entry that carries the most common genes and DNA. In this sample the table shows about 830,000 distinct CDR3 sequences, around 17% of which occur a single time. Around 5.3% of the sample is in the top ten clones. Results and caveats for the whole study, not just this receptor: Over the following months the frequencies of hyperexpanded clones went down, and after one year T-cell counts and TCRbeta diversity were mostly credited to newly produced T cells. The apparently early recovery of alphabetaT-cell counts about two months after transplant reportedly depended on only several hundred rapidly expanded clones that came from non-depleted graft cells. In some patients, high TCRbeta diversity at day 60 was attributed to recipient T cells and intrathymic progenitors that had survived conditioning.

The sample's treatment or condition, from its label and the paper: allogeneic hematopoietic cell transplantation with graft depleted of TCRalphabeta T cells and CD19 B cells. The children who served as transplant recipients had been given grafts of TCRalphabeta/CD19-depleted allogeneic hematopoietic cells. Trimming removed 1 base from V and 5 bases from J; the gene matches leave 4 bases unexplained. The CDR3 contains 14 residues, cysteine and phenylalanine counted. Of all the DNA, just the CDR3 is kept, 42 bases in frame from base 1. CDR1 and CDR2 were assigned from the germline V gene as SGHVS and FNYEAQ.

The sequence links TRBV7-6 to TRBJ2-5, and 7 bases in between align with TRBD1. Material: PBMCs, mostly from graft donor cells, obtained 360 days after TCRalphabeta/CD19-depleted stem cell transplant. This sequence was found in a male patient younger than 18 who had a stem cell transplant for acute lymphoblastic leukemia, so the T cells may come from the graft donor. The sequenced DNA: TGTGCCAGCAGCTTAGATTTCAGGGGGGAGACCCAGTACTTC. The resulting protein is CASSLDFRGETQYF.